This TCR beta chain was identified during a study of T cell repertoires in cytomegalovirus infection (dated by TCRdb to the late 2010s). Notes on the research overall: Alongside well-studied HLA-B-restricted epitopes, the peptide stimulations were aimed at recently identified HLA-C-restricted CMV epitopes, whose presentation resists viral immunomodulation. The HLA type of each donor mattered for the analysis, because public TCR beta signatures pointed to carriage of CMV infection along with the matching HLA type.

The treatment or condition label of this sample denotes: in vitro stimulation with specific CMV peptide epitopes to enrich CMV-specific T cells. In its sample, this clonotype was seen a few times. This receptor's antigen is unknown. The record has no base qualities; no much larger clone is one base away. The full study reports these points: Cumulative frequency of public TCR beta family members discriminated carriers of CMV infection plus the relevant HLA type in this cohort and an independent approximately 370-donor cohort. In the ex vivo response, HLA-C-restricted CMV-specific TCR beta clonotypes were dominant, and in two of eight donors the single most frequent clonotype came from this HLA-C-restricted group.

Instrument on record: Illumina HiSeq 1500. Starting from the raw public reads, TCRdb applied fastp trimming at Q25, assembled clones with MiXCR and retained in-frame beta chains. Each CDR3 protein appears once, grouped with its most common genes and DNA. For this sample there are about 700,000 distinct CDR3 sequences; approximately 33% appear just once. Around a sixth of the sample belongs to the ten largest clones. The CDR3, from cysteine to phenylalanine, totals 13 residues. The read is trimmed to its CDR3 DNA, 39 bases read in frame from base 1. V and J lose 1 base and 12 bases, and a span of 15 bases separates them. CDR1 MNHNS and CDR2 SASEGT are derived from the germline V gene.

The clonotype originates from a human donor in good health (CMV status not recorded). Some clones in this sample may be carry-over from other donors' samples. The sequenced sample was cultured PBMCs, obtained from culture after CMV antigen stimulation. This receptor chain uses TRBV6-1 and TRBJ1-2, with the D gene not confidently named. CDR3 reads: CASSEVGRGKDTF. Here is the DNA: TGTGCCAGCAGTGAAGTTGGCCGGGGAAAAGACACCTTC.